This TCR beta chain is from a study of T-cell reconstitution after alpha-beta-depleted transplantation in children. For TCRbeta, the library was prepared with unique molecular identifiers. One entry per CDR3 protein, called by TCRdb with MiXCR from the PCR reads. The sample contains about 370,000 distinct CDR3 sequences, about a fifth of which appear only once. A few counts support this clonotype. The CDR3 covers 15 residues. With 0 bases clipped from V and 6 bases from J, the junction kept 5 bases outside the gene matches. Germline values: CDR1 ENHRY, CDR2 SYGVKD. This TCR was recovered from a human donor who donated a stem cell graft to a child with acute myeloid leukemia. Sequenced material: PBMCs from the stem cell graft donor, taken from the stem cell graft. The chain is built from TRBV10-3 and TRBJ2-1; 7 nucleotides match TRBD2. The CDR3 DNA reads TGTGCCATCAGTGAGTCGACGCTAGCGGTCAATGAGCAGTTCTTC. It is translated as CAISESTLAVNEQFF.